This TCR beta chain was sequenced during a study of T cell responses to AZD1222 COVID-19 vaccine. J was trimmed by 8 bases and V by 5 bases; bases with no gene match: 8. The CDR3 is 14 amino acids. Germline-derived CDR1 and CDR2 are LGHNA and YNFKEQ. Generated by immunoSEQ multiplex PCR, the TCRdb table keeps only in-frame clones and is missing some. The data hold fewer than 180,000 clones, with 94% observed a single time. This receptor was taken from an adult in good health. The genes are TRBV4-2 and TRBJ1-2, with 10 nucleotides matching TRBD1. Source: peripheral blood, taken on day 0 of AZD1222 vaccination. Here the CDR3 reads CASSARDRGFGYTF. The CDR3 coding sequence is TGTGCCAGCAGCGCCCGGGACAGGGGATTCGGCTACACCTTC.